This T cell receptor beta chain was obtained from a study of T cells in Graves' hyperthyroidism and ophthalmopathy. Study-level results: Peripheral blood also featured most of the thyroid clonotypes expanded above 0.001.

CDR3 length equals 14 residues. Germline CDR1 is DFQATT and CDR2 is SNEGSKA (reference sequence). Trimming shortened V by 4 bases and J by 1 base, and 13 bases separated the two germline ends. This clonotype was found a few times. Its specificity is not known. The source material, RNA transcripts, was used to amplify TCR beta CDR3 regions. Using the HTBI primer set, a first-round RT-PCR was run on the TCR CDR3. TCRdb used MiXCR to reprocess the multiplex PCR reads, holding one entry per CDR3 protein. The sample holds about 560,000 distinct CDR3 sequences, roughly a sixth seen once. The TCR sequence derives from a woman under 30 with Graves' hyperthyroidism. Sample: blood. J is TRBJ1-1 and V is TRBV20-1; D remains ambiguous. CDR3 amino acids: CSAKLRSANTEAFF. The CDR3 DNA sequence: TGCAGTGCTAAACTCCGTTCCGCGAACACTGAAGCTTTCTTT.